The 20 T cell receptor beta chains presented below share a single source sample, sequenced in a study of blood T cell repertoires in COVID-19. Repertoires were generated with immunoSEQ multiplex PCR, while TCRdb's copy carries only in-frame clones and drops some. The sample carries fewer than 200,000 clones, about 89% recorded once. Material: peripheral blood. All receptors come from a man between 18 and 35 years old who had recovered from COVID-19.

The CDR3 sequence is CASSQDYSNQPQHF. In DNA, the CDR3 is TGCGCCAGCAGCCAAGATTATAGCAATCAGCCCCAGCATTTT. The chain recombines TRBV4-3 with TRBJ1-5, with D unresolved. The CDR3 totals 14 residues. The V gene lost 0 bases and the J gene lost 0 bases, with 3 bases spanning the gap. Per the germline V gene, CDR1 is LGHNA and CDR2 is YSLEER.

The genes are TRBV19 and TRBJ2-3; tentatively, D is TRBD1 (6 bases). CDR3 length: 13 amino acids. V lost 6 bases, J lost 3 bases, and 10 bases lay in between. Germline CDR1 LNHDA, CDR2 SQIVND (reference sequence). The CDR3: CASRGRGTDTQYF. The CDR3 DNA follows: TGTGCCAGTAGAGGCAGGGGTACAGATACGCAGTATTTT. The full variable domain, rest sourced from reference TRBV19 and TRBJ2-3, is DGGITQSPKYLFRKEGQNVTLSCEQNLNHDAMYWYRQDPGQGLRLIYYSQIVNDFQKGDIAEGYSVSREKKESFPLTVTSAQKNPTAFYLCASRGRGTDTQYFGPGTRLTVL.

The CDR3 loop is CASSLTRLAGAGETQYF. DNA for the CDR3: TGTGCCAGCAGCCTAACTCGACTAGCGGGAGCAGGAGAGACCCAGTACTTC. The chain couples TRBV6-2 or TRBV6-3 to TRBJ2-5, with 12 bases identical to TRBD2. The germline V gene encodes CDR1 MNHEY and CDR2 SVGEGT. The CDR3 sequence is 17 residues long. The trim removed 6 bases at V and 4 bases at J, leaving 12 bases unmatched.

This chain uses TRBV28 with TRBJ1-2; a possible D gene is TRBD1 (5 bases). The ends were cut back, 4 bases at V and 5 bases at J, with 17 bases in the middle. Germline CDR1 MDHEN, CDR2 SYDVKM. The CDR3 consists of 15 residues. As DNA, the CDR3 is TGTGCCAGCAGTTCTACAGGCGGCACCCTTTATGGCTACACCTTC. Protein sequence: CASSSTGGTLYGYTF.

The CDR3 region has the DNA TGTGCCACCCTCACTAGCTCCGGGACAAACATTCAGTACTTC. Encoded protein: CATLTSSGTNIQYF. The genes are TRBV6-5 and TRBJ2-4, with TRBD2 as a possible D gene (6 bases). CDR1 and CDR2 (germline): MNHEY, SVGAGI. The V and J ends lost 10 bases and 6 bases respectively, with 19 bases between them. This CDR3 spans 14 amino acids.

CDR3 protein: CATRDGDRGNNSPLHF. The CDR3 DNA reads as TGTGCCACCCGAGACGGAGACAGGGGTAACAATTCACCCCTCCACTTT. This chain joins TRBV27 and TRBJ1-6; 8 bases align to TRBD1. Per the germline V gene, CDR1 is MNHEY and CDR2 is SMNVEV (reference sequence). J lost 7 bases, V lost 10 bases, and 15 bases had no gene match. The CDR3 runs 16 residues.

This chain uses TRBV19 with TRBJ2-1; D is possibly TRBD2 (6 bases). CDR1 is LNHDA, CDR2 SQIVND, per germline (reference sequence). This CDR3 is 15 amino acids long. Trimming took 10 bases from V and 8 from J, leaving 24 bases between them. The CDR3 sequence: CATASLDNPSDEQFF. Written as DNA, the CDR3 is TGTGCCACCGCATCACTAGATAACCCTAGCGATGAGCAGTTCTTC.

This clone appeared once. The genes are TRBV6-1 and TRBJ1-1; D uncertain. Germline CDR1 is MNHNS and CDR2 is SASEGT. V was clipped by 0 bases and J by 12 bases, with 14 bases between them. There are 13 residues in the CDR3. CDR3: CASSEAQQRETFF. The CDR3, as DNA: TGTGCCAGCAGTGAAGCGCAACAGAGGGAGACTTTCTTT.

This rearrangement joins TRBV18 to TRBJ2-7; 10 bases are a match to TRBD1. The CDR3 is 13 amino acids. Germline loops: CDR1 KGHSH, CDR2 LQKENI. Trimming at V came to 5 bases and at J to 4 bases, leaving 2 bases not matched to a gene. CDR3 nucleotide sequence: TGTGCCAGCTCAGGACAGGGGGGTTACGAGCAGTACTTC. Its translation: CASSGQGGYEQYF.

This rearrangement joins TRBV4-3 to TRBJ2-7; D remains ambiguous. The CDR3 has 15 residues. Germline V CDR1 and CDR2: LGHNA, YSLEER. V lost 4 bases and J lost 0, with 13 bases in between. CDR3 amino acids: CASSPPTQDSYEQYF. The CDR3 DNA reads TGCGCCAGCAGCCCCCCCACTCAAGACTCCTACGAGCAGTACTTC.

This chain links TRBV4-3 with TRBJ2-7, with D possibly being TRBD1 (6 bases). V gave up 0 bases and J gave up 6 bases, with 12 bases separating them. Germline V gene sequence: CDR1 LGHNA, CDR2 YSLEER. This CDR3 comprises 14 residues. The CDR3 spells CASSQDLGAFEQYF. The CDR3, as DNA: TGCGCCAGCAGCCAAGATCTGGGGGCTTTCGAGCAGTACTTC.

V and J are TRBV4-3 and TRBJ2-1; TRBD2 matches at 7 bases. The germline gives CDR1 LGHNA, CDR2 YSLEER. The V gene end was trimmed by 0 bases and the J gene end by 7 bases; junction bases not matched to a gene: 9. The CDR3 has 16 amino acids. The CDR3, as DNA: TGCGCCAGCAGCCAAGATGGTCCTAGCGGAAGGAATGAGCAGTTCTTC. Translating it yields CASSQDGPSGRNEQFF.

The gene calls are TRBV4-3 and TRBJ2-1; 8 bases are shared with TRBD2. Germline lookup yields CDR1 LGHNA and CDR2 YSLEER. The V segment lost 1 base and the J segment 8 bases; nucleotides outside the gene matches: 7. The length of the CDR3 is 15 residues. CDR3 in DNA: TGCGCCAGCAGCCAAGGAGGGAGCGGGAGCGATGAGCAGTTCTTC. Translation: CASSQGGSGSDEQFF.

The rearrangement uses TRBV9 and TRBJ2-7; TRBD1 agrees at 8 bases. Losses at the gene ends were 0 bases for V and 0 bases for J; bases not matched to a gene: 5. The CDR3 has 16 amino acids. CDR1 and CDR2 from the germline V gene are SGDLS and YYNGEE. CDR3 loop: CASSVADREVSYEQYF. The CDR3 coding sequence is TGTGCCAGCAGCGTAGCGGACAGGGAGGTCTCCTACGAGCAGTACTTC.

The V and J genes are TRBV6-1 and TRBJ1-1; 8 bases match TRBD1. V lost 2 bases to trimming and J lost 7 bases; unmatched junction nucleotides: 9. Germline V CDR1 and CDR2: MNHNS, SASEGT. The CDR3 has 15 residues. Here the CDR3 DNA reads TGTGCCAGCAGTGAACCCCGGACAGGGTACCTTGAAGCTTTCTTT. Encoded protein: CASSEPRTGYLEAFF.

This chain links TRBV4-2 with TRBJ1-1, with D possibly being TRBD1 (6 bases). This CDR3 contains 14 residues. V was trimmed by 4 bases and J by 2 bases, leaving 11 bases between them. Germline V lookup: CDR1 LGHNA, CDR2 YNFKEQ. The CDR3 is CASSLNRANTEAFF. CDR3 coding DNA: TGTGCCAGCAGCCTGAACAGGGCTAACACTGAAGCTTTCTTT.

V and J are TRBV3-1 (or the pseudogene TRBV3-2) and TRBJ1-1, with a possible D match to TRBD1 (5 bases). The germline CDR1 and CDR2 sequences are LGHDT and YNNKEL (reference sequence). Between the trimmed V and J ends, which lost 1 base and 10 bases, there was a span of 22 bases. This CDR3 has 16 residues. The CDR3 DNA is TGTGCCAGCAGCCAAGCCCTGAGCGGGCAGGGCAATGGAGCTTTCTTT. Amino acid sequence: CASSQALSGQGNGAFF.

The DNA of the CDR3 is TGTGCCAGCAGCTTGCCTGCGGGAACTGCCTACGAGCAGTACTTC. This translates into CASSLPAGTAYEQYF. The chain uses TRBV5-6 and TRBJ2-7; TRBD2 is a possible D gene (6 bases). Germline V gene lookup returns CDR1 SGHDT and CDR2 YYEEEE. V was trimmed by 1 base and J by 2 bases, leaving 13 bases between them. The CDR3 extends over 15 amino acids.

The chain is built from TRBV10-3 and TRBJ1-1; tentative D call: TRBD1 (6 bases). This CDR3 comprises 15 residues. From germline, CDR1 is ENHRY and CDR2 SYGVKD. V lost 8 bases to trimming and J lost 5 bases, with 21 bases between them. CDR3 in amino acids: CAIAAVDGRGTEAFF. CDR3 bases: TGTGCCATCGCTGCTGTTGATGGTAGGGGGACTGAAGCTTTCTTT.

V and J are TRBV3-1 (or the pseudogene TRBV3-2) and TRBJ1-3; TRBD1 is a possible D gene (5 bases). V dropped 1 base and J dropped 2 bases, with 9 bases sitting between them. The CDR3 is 15 amino acids. Per the germline V gene, CDR1 is LGHDT and CDR2 is YNNKEL (reference sequence). CDR3 residues: CASSQGAGAGNTIYF. CDR3 bases: TGTGCCAGCAGCCAAGGAGCGGGGGCTGGAAACACCATATATTTT.